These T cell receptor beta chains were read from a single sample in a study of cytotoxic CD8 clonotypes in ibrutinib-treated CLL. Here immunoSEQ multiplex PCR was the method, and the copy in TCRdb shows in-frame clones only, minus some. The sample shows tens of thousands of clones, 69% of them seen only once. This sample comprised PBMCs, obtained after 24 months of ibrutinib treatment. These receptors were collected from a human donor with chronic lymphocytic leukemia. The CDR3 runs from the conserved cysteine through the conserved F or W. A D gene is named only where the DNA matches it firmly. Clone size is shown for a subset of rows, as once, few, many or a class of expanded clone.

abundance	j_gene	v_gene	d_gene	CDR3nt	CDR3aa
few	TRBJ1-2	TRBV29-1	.	TGCAGCGTTGAAGGAAGCTCGGGAGGAGGCGTCAACTATGGCTACACCTTC	CSVEGSSGGGVNYGYTF
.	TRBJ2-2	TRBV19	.	TGTGCCAGTAGTATAGATGCCAGCTCCACCGGGGAGCTGTTTTTT	CASSIDASSTGELFF
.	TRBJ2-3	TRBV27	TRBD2	TGTGCCAGCAGGGACTCCCGGTTAGCGGGGGGGCGCACAGATACGCAGTATTTT	CASRDSRLAGGRTDTQYF
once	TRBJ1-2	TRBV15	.	TGTGCCACCAGCTTGGGAGGCGTTGGTGGCTACACCTTC	CATSLGGVGGYTF
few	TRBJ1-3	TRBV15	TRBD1	TGTGCCACCAGCCCGGACAGGGGACGAAACACCATATATTTT	CATSPDRGRNTIYF
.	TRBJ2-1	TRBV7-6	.	TGTGCCAGCAGCCCTCGGGGATCTGGAAACAATGAGCAGTTCTTC	CASSPRGSGNNEQFF
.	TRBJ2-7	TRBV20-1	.	TGCAGTGCTGCCCGGCACGAGCAGTACTTC	CSAARHEQYF
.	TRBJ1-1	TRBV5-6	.	TGTGCCAGCAGCTTGGCCGTATCGGTGAACACTGAAGCTTTCTTT	CASSLAVSVNTEAFF
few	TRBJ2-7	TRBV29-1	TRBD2	TGCAGCGCTATTAGCGGGGCCGCCTACGAGCAGTACTTC	CSAISGAAYEQYF
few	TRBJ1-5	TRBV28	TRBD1	TGTGCCAGCAGTTTACGGGGACAGGGAGTACAGCCCCAGCATTTT	CASSLRGQGVQPQHF
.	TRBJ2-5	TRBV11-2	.	TGTGCCAGCAGCTCGTCGGGTCGAGAGACCCAGTACTTC	CASSSSGRETQYF
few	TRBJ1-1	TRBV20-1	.	TGCAGTGCTGGCTCAGCTTTCTTT	CSAGSAFF
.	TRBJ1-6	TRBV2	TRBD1	TGTGCCAGCAGCCGGACAGGGGTGAATTCACCCCTCCACTTT	CASSRTGVNSPLHF
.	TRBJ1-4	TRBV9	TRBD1	TGTGCCAGCAGCCCGACAGGGGGGACTAATGAAAAACTGTTTTTT	CASSPTGGTNEKLFF
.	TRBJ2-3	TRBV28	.	TGTGCCAGCACTTCCTTGGTGGATACGCAGTATTTT	CASTSLVDTQYF
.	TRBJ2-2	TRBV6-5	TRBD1	TGTGCCAGCAGTTGGTCGACAGGGACCGGGGAGCTGTTTTTT	CASSWSTGTGELFF
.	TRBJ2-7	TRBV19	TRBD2	TGTGCCAGTAGTATAGTCCTAGCGGGAGAGCAGTACTTC	CASSIVLAGEQYF
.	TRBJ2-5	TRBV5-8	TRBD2	TGTGCCAGCCGAGCTGGGCGGGGGAGCACCCAAGAGACCCAGTACTTC	CASRAGRGSTQETQYF
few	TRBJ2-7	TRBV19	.	TGTGCCAGTAGTATTGCCCCCTTAAACGAGCAGTACTTC	CASSIAPLNEQYF
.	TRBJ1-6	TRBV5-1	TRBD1	TGCGCCAGCAGCTCAAGGACAGGGGCCCTCGATAATTCACCCCTCCACTTT	CASSSRTGALDNSPLHF
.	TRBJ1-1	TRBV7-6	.	TGTGCCAGCAGCTCGCAGGGGAACACTGAAGCTTTCTTT	CASSSQGNTEAFF
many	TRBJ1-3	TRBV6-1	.	TGTGCCAGCAGTGAAATGGGAACAGGAAACACCATATATTTT	CASSEMGTGNTIYF
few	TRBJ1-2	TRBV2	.	TGTGCCAGCACTGGCAGGGCGTTCTACACCTTC	CASTGRAFYTF
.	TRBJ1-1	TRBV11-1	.	TGTGCCAGCAGCTTAGATGACAGGCAAAACACTGAAGCTTTCTTT	CASSLDDRQNTEAFF
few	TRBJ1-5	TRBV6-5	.	TGTGCCAGCAGTCGAGACACCGGGCCCCAGCATTTT	CASSRDTGPQHF
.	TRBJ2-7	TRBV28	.	TGTGCCAGCAGTCCGGACAGCTACGAGCAGTACTTC	CASSPDSYEQYF